This is a list of T cell receptor beta chains from one sample in a study of regulatory T cells in long-lasting Graves disease. From the multiplex PCR reads, TCRdb called clonotypes with MiXCR, one entry per CDR3 protein. The repertoire includes about 310,000 distinct CDR3 sequences, 20% to 25% of them detected once, and roughly 56% sits in the top ten. The sequencing used peripheral blood mononuclear cells (PBMCs), collected when the disease was refractory, from a patient treated with antithyroid drugs. The receptors here all came from a female donor with Graves disease. The CDR3 runs from the conserved cysteine through the conserved F or W. The order of the fields is CDR3 length, clone size, J gene, D gene, V gene, CDR3 protein, CDR3 DNA. The D gene is left open where the match is weak. Expanded clones are given a class, and other clones once, few, many or no size at all.

>16|-|TRBJ2-5|TRBD1|TRBV27
CASSNTGGPRQETQYF
TGTGCCAGCAGTAACACAGGGGGGCCTCGGCAAGAGACCCAGTACTTC
>13|few|TRBJ2-7|TRBD2|TRBV29-1
CSGVAGPTYEQYF
TGCAGCGGTGTAGCGGGACCGACCTACGAGCAGTACTTC
>14|few|TRBJ1-3|TRBD1|TRBV29-1
CSVGTGVTGNTIYF
TGCAGCGTGGGGACAGGCGTGACTGGAAACACCATATATTTT
>17|many|TRBJ2-7|-|TRBV20-1
CSARDSVLGRISYEQYF
TGCAGTGCTAGAGATTCGGTCCTTGGGAGGATCTCCTACGAGCAGTACTTC
>12|many|TRBJ1-1|-|TRBV28
CASNPGNTEAFF
TGTGCCAGCAATCCAGGGAACACTGAAGCTTTCTTT
>18|many|TRBJ1-2|-|TRBV11-1
CASSPPFPAWREDYGYTF
TGTGCCAGCAGCCCCCCCTTTCCTGCCTGGCGGGAGGACTATGGCTACACCTTC
>14|-|TRBJ2-7|-|TRBV7-9
CASSFPGQPYEQYF
TGTGCCAGCAGCTTCCCGGGACAACCATACGAGCAGTACTTC
>13|many|TRBJ2-7|-|TRBV15
CATSRDPGYEQYF
TGTGCCACCAGCAGAGATCCGGGCTACGAGCAGTACTTC
>14|-|TRBJ2-3|-|TRBV7-2
CASSSRTYTDTQYF
TGTGCCAGCAGCTCAAGGACTTACACAGATACGCAGTATTTT
>15|-|TRBJ2-5|TRBD2|TRBV20-1
CSAPGGAGVGSTQYF
TGCAGTGCCCCCGGAGGGGCGGGGGTAGGGTCGACCCAGTACTTC
>13|many|TRBJ2-5|-|TRBV7-8
CASSLQGLGAQYF
TGTGCCAGCAGCTTACAGGGGCTCGGGGCCCAGTACTTC
>15|many|TRBJ1-5|TRBD1|TRBV6-1
CASQTGQGSGQPQHF
TGTGCCAGCCAAACGGGACAGGGGTCGGGTCAGCCCCAGCATTTT
>14|many|TRBJ1-2|-|TRBV29-1
CSVDADSRAYGYTF
TGCAGCGTCGACGCGGACAGCCGAGCCTATGGCTACACCTTC
>14|few|TRBJ1-2|TRBD1|TRBV10-3
CATTDRGANYGYTF
TGTGCCACTACGGACAGGGGGGCAAACTATGGCTACACCTTC
>15|-|TRBJ2-2|-|TRBV20-1
CSVPGRAINTGELFF
TGCAGTGTCCCAGGGCGGGCGATAAACACCGGGGAGCTGTTTTTT
>14|many|TRBJ2-5|-|TRBV12-3/TRBV12-4
CASSFSRGQETQYF
TGTGCCAGCAGTTTTTCCAGGGGCCAAGAGACCCAGTACTTC
>16|-|TRBJ1-2|TRBD1|TRBV5-6
CASSFERTGGRYGYTF
TGTGCCAGCAGCTTCGAACGGACAGGGGGTCGCTATGGCTACACCTTC
>16|few|TRBJ2-7|-|TRBV7-8
CASSLAGAPSSYEQYF
TGTGCCAGCAGCTTAGCCGGGGCTCCGAGCTCCTACGAGCAGTACTTC
>14|few|TRBJ1-5|-|TRBV6-2/TRBV6-3
CASRRSSSNQPQHF
TGTGCCAGCAGGAGGAGTAGTAGCAATCAGCCCCAGCATTTT
>15|many|TRBJ1-4|-|TRBV28
CASSLGLSENEKLFF
TGTGCCAGCAGTTTAGGCCTCTCGGAGAATGAAAAACTGTTTTTT
>14|few|TRBJ2-7|TRBD1|TRBV30
CAWSVGQGAYEQYF
TGTGCCTGGAGTGTGGGGCAGGGGGCCTACGAGCAGTACTTC
>12|many|TRBJ1-1|-|TRBV2
CASHRGSTEAFF
TGTGCCAGCCATAGGGGAAGCACTGAAGCTTTCTTT
>13|-|TRBJ1-5|-|TRBV6-1
CATNRGAGQPQHF
TGTGCCACCAACCGGGGCGCAGGGCAGCCCCAGCATTTT
>13|few|TRBJ2-2|-|TRBV19
CASSPLFTGELFF
TGTGCCAGTAGCCCTTTGTTCACCGGGGAGCTGTTTTTT
>16|-|TRBJ2-5|TRBD2|TRBV19
CASSLGLAGDLETQYF
TGTGCCAGTAGTCTGGGACTAGCGGGAGATCTAGAGACCCAGTACTTC
>15|-|TRBJ2-7|-|TRBV4-2
CASSQEIAQPYEQYF
TGTGCCAGCAGCCAAGAAATAGCACAGCCCTACGAGCAGTACTTC
>14|-|TRBJ2-7|-|TRBV7-9
CASSGGSLLYEQYF
TGTGCCAGCAGCGGAGGGTCTCTCCTCTACGAGCAGTACTTC
>14|-|TRBJ2-7|TRBD1|TRBV28
CASRPGQGSCEQYF
TGTGCCAGCAGACCCGGACAGGGAAGCTGCGAGCAGTACTTC
>15|many|TRBJ1-2|-|TRBV28
CASSPGRRDAYGYTF
TGTGCCAGCAGTCCCGGCCGCAGGGACGCCTATGGCTACACCTTC
>17|-|TRBJ2-2|TRBD2|TRBV3-1
CASSQVSSGSHTGELFF
TGTGCCAGCAGCCAAGTGTCTAGCGGGAGCCACACCGGGGAGCTGTTTTTT
>14|few|TRBJ2-5|-|TRBV7-9
CASSFVSVQETQYF
TGTGCCAGCAGCTTTGTATCGGTGCAAGAGACCCAGTACTTC
>13|few|TRBJ1-2|-|TRBV9
CASSVRSDYGYTF
TGTGCCAGCAGCGTAAGGTCAGACTATGGCTACACCTTC
>16|few|TRBJ2-3|TRBD2|TRBV2
CASSDRTSPPRGTQYF
TGTGCCAGCAGTGATCGGACATCCCCGCCGCGGGGGACGCAGTATTTT
>15|-|TRBJ2-7|TRBD1|TRBV5-6
CASSRTTGSPHEQYF
TGTGCCAGCAGCCGAACGACAGGGTCCCCCCACGAGCAGTACTTC
>15|many|TRBJ1-5|TRBD1|TRBV12-3/TRBV12-4
CASSLGTGGIQPQHF
TGTGCCAGCAGTCTCGGGACAGGGGGCATACAGCCCCAGCATTTT
>14|few|TRBJ2-1|-|TRBV11-2
CASSLVQGGNEQFF
TGTGCCAGCAGCTTGGTCCAGGGGGGCAATGAGCAGTTCTTC
>13|-|TRBJ1-1|-|TRBV19
CASRYGGAREAFF
TGTGCCAGTAGGTATGGGGGGGCGCGAGAAGCTTTCTTT
>12|few|TRBJ1-2|-|TRBV19
CASSYRSYGYTF
TGTGCCAGTAGTTACAGGAGCTATGGCTACACCTTC
>15|-|TRBJ2-5|TRBD2|TRBV20-1
CSARDPAGVGETQYF
TGCAGTGCTAGAGATCCTGCGGGAGTGGGGGAGACCCAGTACTTC
>14|-|TRBJ1-4|-|TRBV4-1
CASSQISGTEKLFF
TGCGCCAGCAGCCAAATTTCCGGGACAGAAAAACTGTTTTTT
>19|few|TRBJ2-2|TRBD2|TRBV15
CATSRAARGLAANTGELFF
TGTGCCACCAGCAGAGCTGCACGTGGACTAGCGGCCAACACCGGGGAGCTGTTTTTT
>14|many|TRBJ2-7|TRBD2|TRBV5-8
CASSFGLAYDEQYF
TGTGCCAGCAGCTTCGGACTAGCGTACGACGAGCAGTACTTC